This passage covers 2 T cell receptor beta chains from one sample sequenced in a study of blood T cell repertoires in COVID-19. Clones were read by immunoSEQ multiplex PCR, and TCRdb kept only the in-frame ones, dropping some. The sample comprises fewer than 55,000 clones, approximately 85% of which are singletons, and around a quarter rests with the top ten. Sequencing was done on a sample of peripheral blood. The receptor set was obtained from a woman at least 80 years old with COVID-19, enrolled during active disease.

The chain has TRBV19 and TRBJ2-5; 7 bases match TRBD1. This CDR3 is 15 amino acids long. The V gene end was trimmed by 10 bases and the J gene end by 0 bases; junction bases not matched to a gene: 11. Per the germline V gene, CDR1 is LNHDA and CDR2 is SQIVND (reference sequence). CDR3 DNA: TGTGCCAAGACTACCGGGACAGAGAACCAAGAGACCCAGTACTTC. Protein sequence: CAKTTGTENQETQYF.

This clone has a handful of counts. The chain has TRBV7-3 and TRBJ2-3, with D possibly TRBD2 on 5 matching bases. V was cut by 5 bases and J by 6 bases, with 12 bases left in between. Germline CDR1 and CDR2: SGHTA and FQGTGA. This CDR3 is built from 13 residues. CDR3 loop: CASSLSGLDTQYF. As DNA, the CDR3 is TGTGCCAGCAGCCTCTCGGGGTTGGATACGCAGTATTTT.